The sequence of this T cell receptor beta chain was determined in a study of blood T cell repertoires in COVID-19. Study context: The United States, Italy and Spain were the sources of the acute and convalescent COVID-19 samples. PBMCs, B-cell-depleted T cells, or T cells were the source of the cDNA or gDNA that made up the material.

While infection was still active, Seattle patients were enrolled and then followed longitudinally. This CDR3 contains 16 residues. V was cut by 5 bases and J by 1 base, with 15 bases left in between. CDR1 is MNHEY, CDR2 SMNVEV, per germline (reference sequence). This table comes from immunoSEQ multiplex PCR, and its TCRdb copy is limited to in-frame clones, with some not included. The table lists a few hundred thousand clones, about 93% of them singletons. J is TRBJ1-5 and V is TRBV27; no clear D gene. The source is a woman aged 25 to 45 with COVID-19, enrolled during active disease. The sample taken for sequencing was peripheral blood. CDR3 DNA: TGTGCCAGCAGTCAAATCTCTCTAGGCAGCAATCAGCCCCAGCATTTT. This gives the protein CASSQISLGSNQPQHF.